This T cell receptor beta chain was observed in a study of a mutant IDH1 vaccine in newly diagnosed glioma. Study information: Eight vaccine doses were administered to patients at weeks 1, 3, 5, 7, 11, 15, 19 and 23. Prior therapy was radiotherapy, temozolomide, or both; most received both.

Only in-frame clones appear in the TCRdb table, and some are missing; sequencing was by immunoSEQ multiplex PCR. The sample consists of around 40,000 clones, about four fifths of them appearing once. As concerns this clone: Its matching antigen is unknown.

The CDR3 sequence is 12 residues long. Trimming stripped 11 bases from V and 2 bases from J, with 13 bases between. In germline, CDR1 is SEHNR, CDR2 FQNEAQ (reference sequence). Time point specified: week 11, during vaccination. The investigators gave 300 ug of mutant IDH1 20-mer peptide in each vaccine dose, together with topical imiquimod. Study-wide points: Pseudoprogression showed no apparent link to changes in top peripheral T cell clonotypes.

Sequencing used PBMCs, obtained from a glioma patient whose treatment included an IDH1 peptide vaccine. The gene calls are TRBV7-9 and TRBJ2-7; either TRBD1 or TRBD2 may supply D (5 bases each). The receptor was derived from a middle-aged man with glioma. The CDR3 bases are TGTGCCCTTGGGGACCAGACCTACGAGCAGTACTTC. Translating gives CALGDQTYEQYF.